These T cell receptor beta chains were read from a single sample in a study of T cells expressing NK-cell markers. TCRdb reprocessed the 5' RACE reads and reports one entry per CDR3 protein, with no DNA. This sample's clone table lists over 250,000 distinct CDR3 sequences. The sample consisted of blood T cells: a sorted CD56 or NKG2C T cell subset, CD4+ or CD8+ T cells, or bulk PBMC T cells (not recorded which). The receptors stem from a woman aged 18 to 69 in good health. Both conserved end residues are part of each CDR3.

CDR3aa	v_gene	j_gene
CASSLIGGSGPANYGYTF	TRBV7-3	TRBJ1-2
CAWIRPPPGSYGYTF	TRBV30	TRBJ1-2
CASRGEAAEAFF	TRBV2	TRBJ1-1
CSARDKRVGIPSDRNYGYTF	TRBV20-1	TRBJ1-2
CASSFEPFLGETQYF	TRBV7-7	TRBJ2-5
CSARTQGSDGYTF	TRBV20-1	TRBJ1-2
CAWSYWADRGNEKLFF	TRBV30	TRBJ1-4
CASSLYRTDRNTEAFF	TRBV5-6	TRBJ1-1
CASSPSLAGKETQYF	TRBV28	TRBJ2-5
CSAKGASGVQSQETQYF	TRBV20-1	TRBJ2-5
CASSLATEQYF	TRBV7-2	TRBJ2-7
CSAPQGSEETQYF	TRBV20-1	TRBJ2-5
CASSLSQRNTEAFF	TRBV7-2	TRBJ1-1
CSGTSGSSNSYNEQFF	TRBV20-1	TRBJ2-1
CASSSLSGTDTQYF	TRBV12-3/TRBV12-4	TRBJ2-3
CASSSGGAGADTQYF	TRBV6-5	TRBJ2-3
CATSKMGGTEAFF	TRBV15	TRBJ1-1
CSVEVPGLYGYTF	TRBV29-1	TRBJ1-2
CSARDNWGGVITDTQYF	TRBV20-1	TRBJ2-3
CASSPSKGNTEAFF	TRBV6-5	TRBJ1-1
CASLQQAWDTQYF	TRBV12-3/TRBV12-4	TRBJ2-3
CASSSLGGTNEKLFF	TRBV5-1	TRBJ1-4
CASSLGQSHYEQYF	TRBV7-2	TRBJ2-7
CSASSGPEGRNIQYF	TRBV20-1	TRBJ2-4
CSARDRGSGGAKDTQYF	TRBV20-1	TRBJ2-3
CASSFFARGAYEQYF	TRBV12-3/TRBV12-4	TRBJ2-7
CASSKNGLAYEQFF	TRBV12-3/TRBV12-4	TRBJ2-1
CASSPNPTRKQFF	TRBV14	TRBJ2-1
CASSQDRIQPQHF	TRBV4-3	TRBJ1-5
CASSLDRVDNEQFF	TRBV7-2	TRBJ2-1
CSVAEGNTEAFF	TRBV29-1	TRBJ1-1
CASSQGASLYNEQFF	TRBV4-3	TRBJ2-1
CASSLTGYTTNEKLFF	TRBV7-9	TRBJ1-4
CASRFYRGNVQPQHF	TRBV2	TRBJ1-5
CASSLAEMTEAFF	TRBV5-1	TRBJ1-1
CASSLSGEGIQYF	TRBV12-3/TRBV12-4	TRBJ2-4
CASSQGGEFRSDTQYF	TRBV4-1	TRBJ2-3
CATSRDKKLNTEAFF	TRBV15	TRBJ1-1
CASSDRASAGGTDTQYF	TRBV25-1	TRBJ2-3
CSARDPGTRTYNEQFF	TRBV20-1	TRBJ2-1
CASSVAEGLGSPLHF	TRBV9	TRBJ1-6
CASSLDQGEQFF	TRBV5-4	TRBJ2-1